The T cell receptor (beta chain) under discussion was sequenced for a study of blood T cell repertoires in COVID-19. Study-level information: From T cells, B-cell-depleted T cells, or PBMCs came the material, which was cDNA or gDNA.

Those enrolled, adults aged 18 to 89 years, came from around 24 US areas. This CDR3 has 14 residues. With 2 bases removed from V and 0 bases from J, the gap between germline ends came to 9 bases. Germline-derived CDR1 and CDR2 are SGHNT and YYREEE (reference sequence). Per the original methods: Amplifying reference gene primers gave estimates of nucleated cell counts. Sequenced by immunoSEQ multiplex PCR; TCRdb stores in-frame clones only, minus some. That table is the source of V, J and clone size, and D and trimming were worked out from the DNA. The repertoire consists of roughly 340,000 clones, with around 91% occurring once and the leading ten covering around 1%.

The rearrangement links TRBV5-4 to TRBJ2-7; D unresolved. The sequence derives from a man younger than 30 who had recovered from COVID-19. The sequencing sample was made of PBMCs or T cells enriched from blood (not recorded which). The CDR3 nucleotides are TGTGCCAGCAGCTTCGACGGAGCCTCCTACGAGCAGTACTTC. It codes for CASSFDGASYEQYF.